This T cell receptor (beta chain) was sequenced during a study of regulatory T cells in long-lasting Graves disease. This clonotype was found many times. What it recognizes is unknown. General study results and limits: No thyroid tissue was studied; the work used peripheral blood only.

Time point indicated: persistent/refractory GD, antithyroid drugs over 5 years with positive TRAb. TCR sequences were obtained from RNA taken from PBMCs. Patients all came to the study from an endocrinology department in Xi'an, China. Peripheral blood, approximately 9 milliliters per patient, was collected in EDTA tubes. The CDR3 is 15 residues long. In germline, CDR1 is SGHTA, CDR2 FQGNSA. The J segment lost 4 bases and the V segment lost 5 bases, leaving 7 bases of the junction unmatched. Library construction for TCR beta used iRepertoire HTBI primers and Arm-PCR of CDR3 regions. TCRdb reprocessed the multiplex PCR reads with MiXCR, giving one entry per CDR3 protein. Of 450,000 or so distinct CDR3 sequences in the sample, roughly 22% were seen once.

This TCR was recovered from a female donor with Graves disease. The starting material was peripheral blood mononuclear cells (PBMCs), obtained when the disease was refractory, from a patient treated with antithyroid drugs. This chain connects TRBV7-2 to TRBJ1-2; 10 positions match TRBD1. CDR3 DNA sequence: TGTGCCAGCAGCCCCGCGACAGGGGGCGCCTATGGCTACACCTTC. It codes for CASSPATGGAYGYTF. Supplemented by reference TRBV7-2 and TRBJ1-2, the full variable domain reads GAGVSQSPSNKVTEKGKDVELRCDPISGHTALYWYRQSLGQGLEFLIYFQGNSAPDKSGLPSDRFSAERTGGSVSTLTIQRTQQEDSAVYLCASSPATGGAYGYTFGSGTRLTVV.